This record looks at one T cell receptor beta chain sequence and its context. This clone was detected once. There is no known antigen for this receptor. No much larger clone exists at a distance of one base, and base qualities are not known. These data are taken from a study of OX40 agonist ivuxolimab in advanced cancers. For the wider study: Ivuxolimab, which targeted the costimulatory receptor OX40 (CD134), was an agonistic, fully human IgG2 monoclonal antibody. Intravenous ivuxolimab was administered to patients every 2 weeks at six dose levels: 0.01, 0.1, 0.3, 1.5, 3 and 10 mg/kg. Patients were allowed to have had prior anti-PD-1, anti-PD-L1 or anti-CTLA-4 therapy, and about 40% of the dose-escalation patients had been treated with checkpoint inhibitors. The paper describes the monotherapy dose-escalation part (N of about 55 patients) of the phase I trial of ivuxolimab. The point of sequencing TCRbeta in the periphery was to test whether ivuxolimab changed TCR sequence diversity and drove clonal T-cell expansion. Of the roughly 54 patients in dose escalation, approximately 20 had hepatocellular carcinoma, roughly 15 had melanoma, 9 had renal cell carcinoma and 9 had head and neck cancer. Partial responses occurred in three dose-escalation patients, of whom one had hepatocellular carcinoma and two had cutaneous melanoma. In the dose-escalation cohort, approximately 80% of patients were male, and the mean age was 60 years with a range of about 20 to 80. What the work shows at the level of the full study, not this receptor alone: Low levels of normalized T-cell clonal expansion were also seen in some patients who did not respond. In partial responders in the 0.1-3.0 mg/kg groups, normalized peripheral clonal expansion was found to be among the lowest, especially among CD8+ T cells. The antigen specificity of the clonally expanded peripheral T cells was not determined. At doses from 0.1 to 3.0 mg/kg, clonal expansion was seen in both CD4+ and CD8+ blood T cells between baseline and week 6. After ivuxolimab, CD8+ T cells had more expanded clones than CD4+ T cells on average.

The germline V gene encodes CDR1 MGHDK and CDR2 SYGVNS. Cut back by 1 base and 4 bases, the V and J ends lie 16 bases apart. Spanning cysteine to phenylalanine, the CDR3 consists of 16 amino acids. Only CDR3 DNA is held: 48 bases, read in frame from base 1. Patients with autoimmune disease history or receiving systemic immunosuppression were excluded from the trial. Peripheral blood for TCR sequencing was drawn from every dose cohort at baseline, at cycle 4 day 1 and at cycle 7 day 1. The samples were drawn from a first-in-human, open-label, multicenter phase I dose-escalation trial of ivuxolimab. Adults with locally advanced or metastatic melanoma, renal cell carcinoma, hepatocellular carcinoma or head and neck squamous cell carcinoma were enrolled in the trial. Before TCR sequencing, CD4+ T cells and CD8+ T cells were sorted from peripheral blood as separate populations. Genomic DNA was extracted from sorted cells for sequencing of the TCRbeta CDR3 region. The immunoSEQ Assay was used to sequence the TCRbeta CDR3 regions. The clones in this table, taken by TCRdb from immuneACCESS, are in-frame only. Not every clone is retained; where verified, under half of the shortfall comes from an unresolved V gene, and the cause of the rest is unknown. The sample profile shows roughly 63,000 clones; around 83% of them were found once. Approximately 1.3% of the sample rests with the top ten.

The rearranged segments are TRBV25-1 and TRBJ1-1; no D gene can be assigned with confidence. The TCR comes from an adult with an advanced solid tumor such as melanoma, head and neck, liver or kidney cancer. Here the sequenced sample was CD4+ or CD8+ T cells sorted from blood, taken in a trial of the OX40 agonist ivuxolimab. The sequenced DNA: TGTGCCAGCAGTGAATTTGGGGAGATCGGGCGCACTGAAGCTTTCTTT. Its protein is CASSEFGEIGRTEAFF. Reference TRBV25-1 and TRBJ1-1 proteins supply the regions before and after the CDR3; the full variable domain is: EADIYQTPRYLVIGTGKKITLECSQTMGHDKMYWYQQDPGMELHLIHYSYGVNSTEKGDLSSESTVSRIRTEHFPLTLESARPSHTSQYLCASSEFGEIGRTEAFFGQGTRLTVV.